Below, one TCR beta chain is given with its context. The sample holds many counts of this clonotype. It lacks a known antigen. Qualities for individual bases were not recorded, and no much larger clone is one base off. Genomic DNA served as template for TCR beta VDJ combination and CDR3 sequence profiling. An Illumina HiSeq 2000 was the platform used for TCR repertoire sequencing. Per the original workflow: Repertoire assessment relied on Simpson's diversity index, CDR3 size and DJ length profiles, and TRBV/TRBJ rearrangement plots. The most abundant DNA sequence in the deep sequencing data was defined as the immunodominant clone. CDR3 amino acid sequences were checked for sharing between subjects and were compared against published repertoires and the VDJdb database. TCRdb trimmed the raw reads at Q25, called clones with MiXCR and kept productive beta chains. Here each entry gathers all rows of one CDR3 protein and keeps the most common genes and DNA. TCRdb, rather than the study authors, made the V and J calls. Counted in this sample were over 150,000 distinct CDR3 sequences; about 48% of them appeared once. The ten largest clones add up to about 1.1% of the sample.

In this study, sorted CD4+ and CD8+ T cells from the blood of healthy subjects and of severe aplastic anemia patients had their TCR repertoires deep-sequenced. Ficoll-Paque density gradient centrifugation was used to isolate peripheral blood mononuclear cells. Before DNA was extracted, CD4+ and CD8+ T cells were sorted using either FACS or magnetic beads. These data come from a study of CD8+CD57+ T cells in acquired aplastic anemia (dated by TCRdb to 2016 to 2019). About the investigation overall: DNA extracted from sorted CD4+ and CD8+ cells had a mean of roughly 3.4 ug, with a range of 0.2 to 27.4 ug. Healthy donor samples averaged approximately 10 million reads for CD4+ and 11 million to 14 million for CD8+ cells.

Summary of the overall study and its limitations: No significant difference in CD8+ Simpson's diversity was found between patients and healthy controls (P=0.060). Approximately 31 CD8+ CDR3 sequences were found in both patients and controls but appeared to be highly expressed in patients and within the immunodominant clones of the patients.

The sequence derives from a human donor in good health. The specimen was sorted CD4+, CD8+, or CD8+CD57+ T cells (not recorded which) from PBMCs.

The DNA reads TGCAGCGTTGGGTGGGGGCGATCTGAGGAGCAGTACTTC. Its translation is CSVGWGRSEEQYF. Recombination linked TRBV29-1 to TRBJ2-7; perhaps TRBD1 is the D gene, with 6 bases matching. The CDR3, from cysteine to phenylalanine, totals 13 residues. The read is trimmed to its CDR3 DNA, 39 bases read in frame from base 1. From a lookup of the germline V gene, CDR1 and CDR2 are SQVTM and ANQGSEA. V is pared back by 4 bases and J by 7 bases, with 17 bases lying between the germline termini.